One and the same sample provided the 15 T cell receptor beta chains below, sequenced in a study of cytomegalovirus exposure and HLA in healthy donors. The PCR had 60 Vbeta and 13 Jbeta primers. Some clones are missing from TCRdb's copy, which holds only in-frame ones; the method was immunoSEQ multiplex PCR. This table holds some 150,000 clones, 70% to 80% found once. Source material: PBMCs. The receptors come from a man aged 30 to 45 in good health and CMV-seronegative.

This rearrangement joins TRBV7-2 to TRBJ2-5; D call uncertain. The germline V gene has CDR1 SGHTA and CDR2 FQGNSA. The V end was cut by 4 bases, the J end by 7 bases, with 10 bases between. The CDR3 length is 12 residues. CDR3 DNA sequence: TGTGCCAGCAGCTCCCTACGTGGGACCCAGTACTTC. It translates to CASSSLRGTQYF. Filled out from reference TRBV7-2 and TRBJ2-5, the complete variable domain reads GAGVSQSPSNKVTEKGKDVELRCDPISGHTALYWYRQSLGQGLEFLIYFQGNSAPDKSGLPSDRFSAERTGGSVSTLTIQRTQQEDSAVYLCASSSLRGTQYFGPGTRLLVL.

The chain joins TRBV5-6 to TRBJ2-7; TRBD1 might be the D (7 bases). The CDR3 has 16 residues. CDR1 is SGHDT, CDR2 YYEEEE, per germline. V lost 2 bases and J 4 bases, leaving 19 bases between the germline ends. DNA for the CDR3: TGTGCCAGCAGCTTACCTGGACAGGACTACTTGTACGAGCAGTACTTC. This encodes CASSLPGQDYLYEQYF.

The chain carries TRBV7-9 and TRBJ2-1; a weak D match, TRBD1 (5 bases). Trimming left V 1 base short and J 5 bases short, with 12 bases between. Germline-derived CDR1 and CDR2 are SEHNR and FQNEAQ (reference sequence). The CDR3 spans 15 residues. The DNA of the CDR3 is TGTGCCAGCAGCTTAGTCCAGGGAAGGGACAATGAGCAGTTCTTC. Amino acid sequence: CASSLVQGRDNEQFF.

The chain employs TRBV2 and TRBJ2-5, with TRBD2 matching over 13 bases. CDR3 length: 16 amino acids. CDR1 SNHLY and CDR2 FYNNEI come from the germline V gene. V was pared by 6 bases and J by 6 bases, with 10 bases of the junction left unmatched. The DNA of the CDR3 is TGTGCCAGCAGATCCACTAGCGGGGGGGCGATCAAGACCCAGTACTTC. Translated, it gives CASRSTSGGAIKTQYF.

The V and J genes are TRBV13 and TRBJ2-7, with TRBD1 matching 7 bases. CDR3 length: 15 residues. The J segment lost 7 bases and the V segment lost 5 bases, leaving 14 bases of the junction unmatched. The germline V gene has CDR1 PRHDT and CDR2 FYEKMQ (reference sequence). CDR3 bases: TGTGCCAGCAGCCAGGACAGGATGGGTCGTGGAGAGCAGTACTTC. Its protein product is CASSQDRMGRGEQYF.

V is TRBV11-2 and J is TRBJ1-6, with a possible D match to TRBD1 (6 bases). Germline CDR1 and CDR2: SGHAT and FQNNGV. The CDR3 totals 16 residues. V was pared by 0 bases and J by 10 bases, with 16 bases between. The CDR3 loop is CASSLDSWGQGSPLHF. CDR3 nucleotides: TGTGCCAGCAGCTTAGATAGCTGGGGGCAGGGGTCACCCCTCCACTTT.

The J gene is TRBJ1-5, the V gene TRBV6-1; D remains ambiguous. This CDR3 contains 14 residues. Trimming took off 1 base at V and 0 bases at J, with 4 bases between the two ends. Germline CDR1 and CDR2: MNHNS and SASEGT. The CDR3 sequence: CASSEDSSNQPQHF. Written as DNA, the CDR3 is TGTGCCAGCAGTGAAGACAGTAGCAATCAGCCCCAGCATTTT.

V is TRBV28 and J is TRBJ2-3; 7 nucleotides line up with TRBD1. The length of the CDR3 is 13 residues. J was trimmed by 11 bases and V by 5 bases; bases with no gene match: 10. Germline CDR1 MDHEN, CDR2 SYDVKM. The CDR3 coding sequence is TGTGCCAGCAGTCCCCGGGACAGACCGGAGCAGTATTTT. Translation: CASSPRDRPEQYF.

Concerning this clone: At one end the junction does not follow the germline gene, possibly because of a read error. V and J are TRBV7-9 and TRBJ1-1; no clear D gene. The CDR3 loop spans 16 amino acids. The germline gives CDR1 SEHNR, CDR2 FQNEAQ (reference sequence). The CDR3 region is CSSSLPERGVDTEAFF. The CDR3 DNA is TGTTCCAGCAGCTTACCCGAGAGAGGCGTGGACACTGAAGCTTTCTTT.

The genes are TRBV28 and TRBJ1-3; D is uncertain. Deletions cut 5 bases from V and 0 bases from J, with 14 bases between. Per germline, CDR1 MDHEN and CDR2 SYDVKM. The CDR3 is 16 residues long. CDR3 sequence (DNA): TGTGCCAGCAGTCCCCTCCAGGCACTCTCTGGAAACACCATATATTTT. It translates to CASSPLQALSGNTIYF.

About this clone itself: This same CDR3 is encoded by further DNA sequences in the sample. This chain uses TRBV19 with TRBJ2-3; 10 nucleotides line up with TRBD2. This CDR3 contains 15 residues. J was trimmed by 1 base and V by 6 bases; bases with no gene match: 4. Germline CDR1 reads LNHDA; CDR2 reads SQIVND (reference sequence). CDR3 nucleotide sequence: TGTGCCAGTAGATTAAGCGGGGGGGGCACAGATACGCAGTATTTT. Translating it yields CASRLSGGGTDTQYF.

This rearrangement joins TRBV29-1 to TRBJ1-2; D may be TRBD1 (5 bases). The germline V gene has CDR1 SQVTM and CDR2 ANQGSEA. V shed 7 bases and J shed 6 bases, with 18 bases lying between them. This CDR3 contains 13 residues. The CDR3 loop is CSAGDRGLHGYTF. DNA of the CDR3: TGCAGCGCCGGGGACCGGGGGTTACATGGCTACACCTTC.

The chain is built from TRBV7-9 and TRBJ2-7, with 7 bases lining up with TRBD2. CDR1 is SEHNR and CDR2 is FQNEAQ in the germline V gene (reference sequence). J gave up 4 bases and V 5 bases, and 5 bases lay outside the gene matches. The length of the CDR3 is 13 residues. The CDR3 coding sequence is TGTGCCAGCAGCCAATCGGGGGGATACGAGCAGTACTTC. It codes for CASSQSGGYEQYF.

V gene TRBV27 combines with J gene TRBJ1-6; tentatively, D is TRBD1 (6 bases). Trimming removed 5 bases from V and 9 bases from J, with 14 bases in between. In germline, CDR1 is MNHEY, CDR2 SMNVEV (reference sequence). The CDR3 extends over 14 amino acids. CDR3 protein: CASSGKGVGSPLHF. The CDR3 DNA sequence: TGTGCCAGCAGTGGGAAGGGGGTGGGTTCACCCCTCCACTTT.

The chain carries TRBV19 and TRBJ1-6; 7 nucleotides line up with TRBD1. This CDR3 is built from 15 residues. The germline gives CDR1 LNHDA, CDR2 SQIVND (reference sequence). V was pared by 8 bases and J by 3 bases, with 7 bases of the junction left unmatched. CDR3 DNA: TGTGCCAGTCGGCCGACAGGGATCTATAATTCACCCCTCCACTTT. This sequence encodes CASRPTGIYNSPLHF. The variable domain in full, with the rest retrieved from reference TRBV19 and TRBJ1-6, is DGGITQSPKYLFRKEGQNVTLSCEQNLNHDAMYWYRQDPGQGLRLIYYSQIVNDFQKGDIAEGYSVSREKKESFPLTVTSAQKNPTAFYLCASRPTGIYNSPLHFGNGTRLTVT.